A single sample gave rise to the 17 T cell receptor beta chains below, sequenced in a study of T cell responses to AZD1222 COVID-19 vaccine. Data came from immunoSEQ multiplex PCR; TCRdb stores just in-frame clones and leaves some out. The sample has about 180,000 clones, approximately 90% seen once; the top ten hold less than 2.5%. The sequencing used peripheral blood, collected on day 0 of AZD1222 vaccination. These receptors were obtained from an adult in good health.

This clone was seen only once. The chain recombines TRBV7-2 with TRBJ2-7; D assignment may be TRBD1 or TRBD2 (5 bases each). The V gene's germline CDR1 is SGHTA and CDR2 FQGNSA. The CDR3 has 13 residues. Trimming left V 4 bases short and J 6 bases short, with 13 bases between. This CDR3 reads CASSSGLAREQYF. The CDR3 coding sequence is TGTGCCAGCAGCTCGGGGCTAGCCCGCGAGCAGTACTTC.

This clone has just one count. The chain is built from TRBV5-1 and TRBJ1-3; D uncertain. This CDR3 region has 15 residues. V was shortened by 0 bases and J by 1 base, with 8 bases between the two germline ends. Germline V gene lookup returns CDR1 SGHRS and CDR2 YFSETQ. This CDR3 reads CASSLAAGSGNTIYF. The CDR3 coding sequence is TGCGCCAGCAGCTTGGCGGCAGGTTCTGGAAACACCATATATTTT.

J is TRBJ1-2 and V is TRBV13; 8 nucleotides match TRBD1. Germline CDR1 and CDR2: PRHDT and FYEKMQ (reference sequence). After removal of 5 bases from V and 8 bases from J, the junction contained 10 bases not matched to a gene. The CDR3 loop spans 14 amino acids. In DNA form, the CDR3 reads TGTGCCAGCAGCCCCCAGGACAGGGCTGGCGGCTACACCTTC. Translation: CASSPQDRAGGYTF.

The chain combines TRBV25-1 with TRBJ1-4; D is perhaps TRBD1 (5 bases). The V and J ends lost 7 bases and 3 bases respectively, with 12 bases between them. The CDR3 contains 14 residues. From germline, CDR1 is MGHDK and CDR2 SYGVNS. The CDR3 region has the DNA TGTGCCAGCACACCACAGGCCTCTAATGAAAAACTGTTTTTT. This translates into CASTPQASNEKLFF.

The chain carries TRBV7-9 and TRBJ1-2; D gene unclear. Germline lookup yields CDR1 SEHNR and CDR2 FQNEAQ (reference sequence). The V gene lost 5 bases and the J gene lost 3 bases, with 19 bases spanning the gap. The CDR3 runs to 16 residues. CDR3 coding DNA: TGTGCCAGCAGCCCGTCCGCCCGGGCTAGGGACTATGGCTACACCTTC. Amino acids: CASSPSARARDYGYTF.

The chain employs TRBV30 and TRBJ1-6; a weak D match, TRBD1 (6 bases). CDR1 and CDR2 from the germline V gene are GTSNPN and SVGIG (reference sequence). The CDR3 contains 12 residues. The germline V and J ends were trimmed by 3 bases and 9 bases, with 9 bases remaining between them. The CDR3 DNA sequence: TGTGCCTGGAGACAGGGTGTTTCACCCCTCCACTTT. It specifies CAWRQGVSPLHF. Using reference TRBV30 and TRBJ1-6 for the parts outside the CDR3, the full variable domain is SQTIHQWPATLVQPVGSPLSLECTVEGTSNPNLYWYRQAAGRGLQLLFYSVGIGQISSEVPQNLSASRPQDRQFILSSKKLLLSDSGFYLCAWRQGVSPLHFGNGTRLTVT.

The gene calls are TRBV6-5 and TRBJ2-1; 9 bases fit TRBD2. In germline, CDR1 is MNHEY, CDR2 SVGAGI. V trimming: 6 bases; J trimming: 7 bases; junction bases outside the gene matches: 4. The CDR3 contains 13 residues. This CDR3 is CASRGLARNEQFF. DNA for the CDR3: TGTGCCAGCAGAGGACTAGCGCGGAATGAGCAGTTCTTC.

This clone occurred a few times. The chain carries TRBV2 and TRBJ1-5, with D perhaps TRBD1 (5 bases). Trimming pared 6 bases from V and 4 bases from J, leaving 10 bases between. Germline V gene lookup returns CDR1 SNHLY and CDR2 FYNNEI. CDR3 length: 13 residues. CDR3 nucleotides: TGTGCCAGCAGGGGGGACGGGAATCAGCCCCAGCATTTT. The encoded protein is CASRGDGNQPQHF. The full variable domain, with the rest looked up from reference TRBV2 and TRBJ1-5, is EPEVTQTPSHQVTQMGQEVILRCVPISNHLYFYWYRQILGQKVEFLVSFYNNEISEKSEIFDDQFSVERPDGSNFTLKIRSTKLEDSAMYFCASRGDGNQPQHFGDGTRLSIL.

The CDR3 here is CAWSGGTELNTIYF. The CDR3 nucleotides are TGTGCCTGGAGTGGGGGGACAGAGCTTAACACCATATATTTT. The genes are TRBV30 and TRBJ1-3, with 7 bases fitting TRBD1. CDR3 length: 14 amino acids. The germline gives CDR1 GTSNPN, CDR2 SVGIG (reference sequence). The J segment lost 7 bases and the V segment lost 1 base, leaving 7 bases of the junction unmatched.

The chain uses TRBV12-2 and TRBJ2-1; TRBD1 reflects the table's D call only, with no check against the DNA. TRBV12-2 represents a pseudogene. The CDR3 spans 20 residues. The CDR3 here is CASRSTVPSHRDRGLREQFF. In DNA form, the CDR3 reads TGTGCAAGTCGCTCAACAGTACCCTCCCACCGGGACAGGGGCCTTAGGGAGCAGTTCTTC.

V is TRBV3-1 (or the pseudogene TRBV3-2) and J is TRBJ1-6; no clear D gene. The V and J ends lost 5 bases and 8 bases respectively, with 10 bases between them. The CDR3 contains 13 residues. Looked up from germline, CDR1 is LGHDT and CDR2 is YNNKEL (reference sequence). The CDR3 DNA reads as TGTGCCAGCAGCATGAGTACTTATTCACCCCTCCACTTT. Its translation: CASSMSTYSPLHF.

This clone appeared once. This sequence joins TRBV18 and TRBJ2-5, with TRBD1 matching 7 bases. The CDR3 consists of 14 residues. Germline CDR1 is KGHSH and CDR2 is LQKENI. V lost 1 base, J lost 5 bases, and 4 bases stayed unmatched. CDR3 nucleotides: TGTGCCAGCTCACCACGAGGGGGCGCCGAGACCCAGTACTTC. Amino acid sequence: CASSPRGGAETQYF.

The V gene is TRBV28, the J gene TRBJ2-7, with 9 positions matching TRBD1. The CDR3 is 13 amino acids. Germline V gives CDR1 MDHEN, CDR2 SYDVKM. J was trimmed by 3 bases and V by 5 bases; bases with no gene match: 2. The CDR3 loop is CASSPGQGYEQYF. DNA for the CDR3: TGTGCCAGCAGTCCGGGACAGGGCTACGAGCAGTACTTC. Complete variable domain (other parts from reference TRBV28 and TRBJ2-7): DVKVTQSSRYLVKRTGEKVFLECVQDMDHENMFWYRQDPGLGLRLIYFSYDVKMKEKGDIPEGYSVSREKKERFSLILESASTNQTSMYLCASSPGQGYEQYFGPGTRLTVT.

This chain joins TRBV6-5 and TRBJ2-1; D may be TRBD1 or TRBD2 (5 bases each). The CDR3 has 13 residues. Trimming pared 5 bases from V and 8 bases from J, leaving 13 bases between. Germline V gene sequence: CDR1 MNHEY, CDR2 SVGAGI. The CDR3 here is CASSQGPFYEQFF. The DNA for the CDR3 is TGTGCCAGCAGTCAGGGACCCTTCTATGAGCAGTTCTTC.

This clone was counted a single time. The chain employs TRBV6-1 and TRBJ1-6, with unresolved D. Per the germline V gene, CDR1 is MNHNS and CDR2 is SASEGT. V was shortened by 5 bases and J by 5 bases, with 10 bases between the two germline ends. The CDR3 covers 14 residues. The CDR3 DNA reads TGTGCCAGCAGTTCCCCAGAAGATAATTCACCCCTCCACTTT. This translates into CASSSPEDNSPLHF.

J is TRBJ2-3 and V is TRBV7-9; either TRBD1 or TRBD2 may fit D (5 bases each). Germline CDR1 SEHNR, CDR2 FQNEAQ (reference sequence). The length of the CDR3 is 15 residues. The V and J ends lost 5 bases and 6 bases respectively, with 18 bases between them. CDR3 loop: CASSPGDRAMDTQYF. The CDR3 DNA reads as TGTGCCAGCAGCCCCGGGGACCGCGCAATGGATACGCAGTATTTT.

This clone was seen only once. CDR3 bases: TGTGCCAGCAGCCTGTCTCACCCCTCTGTAGGAGTTCAAGCTTTCTTT. Protein sequence: CASSLSHPSVGVQAFF. The gene calls are TRBV3-1 (or the pseudogene TRBV3-2) and TRBJ1-1, with D unresolved. This CDR3 has 16 amino acids. The V end was cut by 4 bases, the J end by 9 bases, with 24 bases between. Germline V gene data show CDR1 as LGHDT and CDR2 as YNNKEL (reference sequence).